This entry concerns a single T cell receptor beta chain. Its target is unknown. This record comes from a study of cytomegalovirus exposure and HLA in healthy donors. The protocol was immunoSEQ multiplex PCR, while the TCRdb copy is restricted to in-frame clones and leaves out a portion. The sample records more than 200,000 clones, about 90% being singletons. This CDR3 has 12 amino acids. The germline V gene encodes CDR1 MNHNS and CDR2 SASEGT. Deletions cut 2 bases from V and 5 bases from J, with 6 bases between. Whole-study results and caveats: One later analysis, an examination of the 90 to 150 validation repertoires, found that first-cohort TCR clusters tended to co-occur in them. Among TCR beta chains, those listed as cytomegalovirus-associated numbered fewer than 200. Rarity held for most TCR sequences, but there were some public TCRs that occurred in many donors.

A roughly 120-subject validation cohort, separate from the approximately 610-subject first cohort, supplied the donors. The source of this sequence is a man aged 18 to 35 in good health and CMV-seropositive. Sequencing input: PBMCs. The chain carries TRBV6-1 and TRBJ2-5; D call uncertain. This CDR3 is CASSEWRETQYF. In DNA, the CDR3 is TGTGCCAGCAGTGAATGGCGTGAGACCCAGTACTTC.